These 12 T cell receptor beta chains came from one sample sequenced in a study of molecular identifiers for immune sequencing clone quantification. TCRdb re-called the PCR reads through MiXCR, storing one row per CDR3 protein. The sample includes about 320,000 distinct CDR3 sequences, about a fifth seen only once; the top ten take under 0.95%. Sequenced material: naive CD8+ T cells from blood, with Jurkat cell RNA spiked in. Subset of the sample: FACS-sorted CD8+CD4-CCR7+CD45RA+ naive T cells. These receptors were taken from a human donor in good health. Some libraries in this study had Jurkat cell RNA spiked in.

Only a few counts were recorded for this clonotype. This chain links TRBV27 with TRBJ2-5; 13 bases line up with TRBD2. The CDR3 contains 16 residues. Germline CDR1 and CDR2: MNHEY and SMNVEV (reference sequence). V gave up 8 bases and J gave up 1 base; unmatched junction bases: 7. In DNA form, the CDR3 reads TGTGCCAGCTCAATTGGGACTAGCGGGACCCAAGAGACCCAGTACTTC. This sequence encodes CASSIGTSGTQETQYF.

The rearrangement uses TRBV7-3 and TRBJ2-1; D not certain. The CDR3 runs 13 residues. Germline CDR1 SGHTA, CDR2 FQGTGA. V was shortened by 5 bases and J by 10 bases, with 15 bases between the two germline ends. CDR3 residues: CASSASGPGEQFF. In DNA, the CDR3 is TGTGCCAGCAGCGCCTCCGGGCCCGGGGAGCAGTTCTTC. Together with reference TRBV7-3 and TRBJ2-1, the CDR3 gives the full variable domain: GAGVSQTPSNKVTEKGKYVELRCDPISGHTALYWYRQSLGQGPEFLIYFQGTGAADDSGLPNDRFFAVRPEGSVSTLKIQRTERGDSAVYLCASSASGPGEQFFGPGTRLTVL.

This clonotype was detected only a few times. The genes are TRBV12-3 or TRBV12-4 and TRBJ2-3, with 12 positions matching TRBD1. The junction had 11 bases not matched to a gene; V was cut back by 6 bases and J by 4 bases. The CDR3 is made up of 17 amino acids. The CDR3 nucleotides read TGTGCCAGCAGCGGGACAGGGGGCCCGGGGCGGCCAGATACGCAGTATTTT. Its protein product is CASSGTGGPGRPDTQYF.

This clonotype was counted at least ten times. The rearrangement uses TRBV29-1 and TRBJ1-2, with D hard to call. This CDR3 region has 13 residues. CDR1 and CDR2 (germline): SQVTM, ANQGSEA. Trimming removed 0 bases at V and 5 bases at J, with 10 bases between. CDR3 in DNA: TGCAGCGTTGAAGAGAGAAGGCGGTATGGCTACACCTTC. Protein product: CSVEERRRYGYTF.

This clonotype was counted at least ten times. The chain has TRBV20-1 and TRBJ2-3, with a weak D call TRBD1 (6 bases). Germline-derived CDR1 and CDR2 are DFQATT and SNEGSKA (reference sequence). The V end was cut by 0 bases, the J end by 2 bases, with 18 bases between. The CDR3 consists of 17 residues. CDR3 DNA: TGCAGTGCTAGAGATCTAGACAGGACGGGGAACACAGATACGCAGTATTTT. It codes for CSARDLDRTGNTDTQYF.

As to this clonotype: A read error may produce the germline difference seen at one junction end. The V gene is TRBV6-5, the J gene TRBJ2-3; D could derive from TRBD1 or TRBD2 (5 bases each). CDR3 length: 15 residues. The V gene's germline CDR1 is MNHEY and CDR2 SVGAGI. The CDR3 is CAGSYVGRGTDTQYF. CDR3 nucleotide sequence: TGTGCCGGCAGTTACGTGGGGCGGGGCACAGATACGCAGTATTTT.

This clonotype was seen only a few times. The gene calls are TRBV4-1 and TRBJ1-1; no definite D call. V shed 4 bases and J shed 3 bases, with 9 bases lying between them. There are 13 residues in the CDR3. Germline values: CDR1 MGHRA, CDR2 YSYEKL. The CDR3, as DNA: TGCGCCAGCAGCCTACATACGGACACTGAAGCTTTCTTT. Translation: CASSLHTDTEAFF.

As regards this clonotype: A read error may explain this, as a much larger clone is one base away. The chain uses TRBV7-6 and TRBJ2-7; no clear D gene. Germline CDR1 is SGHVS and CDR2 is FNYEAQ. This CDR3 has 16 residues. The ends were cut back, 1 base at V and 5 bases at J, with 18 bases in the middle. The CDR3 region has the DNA TGTGCCAGCAGCTTAGTGAGCGAGAGTGACTTCGACGAGCAGTACTTC. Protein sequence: CASSLVSESDFDEQYF.

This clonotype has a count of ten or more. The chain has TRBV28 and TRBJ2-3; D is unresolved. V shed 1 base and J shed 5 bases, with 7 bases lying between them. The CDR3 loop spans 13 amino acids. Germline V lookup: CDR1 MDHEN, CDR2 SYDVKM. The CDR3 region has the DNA TGTGCCAGCAGTTTATTCCGAGAAGATACGCAGTATTTT. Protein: CASSLFREDTQYF. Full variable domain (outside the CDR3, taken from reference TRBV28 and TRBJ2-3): DVKVTQSSRYLVKRTGEKVFLECVQDMDHENMFWYRQDPGLGLRLIYFSYDVKMKEKGDIPEGYSVSREKKERFSLILESASTNQTSMYLCASSLFREDTQYFGPGTRLTVL.

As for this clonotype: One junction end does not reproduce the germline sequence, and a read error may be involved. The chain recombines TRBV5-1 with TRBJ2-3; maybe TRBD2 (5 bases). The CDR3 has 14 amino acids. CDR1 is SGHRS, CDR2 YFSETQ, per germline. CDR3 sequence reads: CVSSFSGSTDTQYF. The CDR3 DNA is TGCGTCAGCAGCTTCAGCGGATCCACAGATACGCAGTATTTT.

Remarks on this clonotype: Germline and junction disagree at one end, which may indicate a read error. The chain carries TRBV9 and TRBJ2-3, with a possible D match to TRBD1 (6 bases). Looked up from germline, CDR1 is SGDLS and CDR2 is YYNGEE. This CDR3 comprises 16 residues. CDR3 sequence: CASSGGWASRTDAQYF. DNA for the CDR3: TGTGCCAGCAGCGGTGGTTGGGCTAGCAGGACAGATGCGCAGTATTTT.

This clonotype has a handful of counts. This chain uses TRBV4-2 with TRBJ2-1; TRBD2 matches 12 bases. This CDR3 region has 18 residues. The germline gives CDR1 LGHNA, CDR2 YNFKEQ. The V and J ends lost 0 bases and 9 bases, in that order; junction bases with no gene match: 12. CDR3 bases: TGTGCCAGCAGCCAAGAGGGTTGGACTAGCGGGATATGGGGTGAGCAGTTCTTC. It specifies CASSQEGWTSGIWGEQFF.